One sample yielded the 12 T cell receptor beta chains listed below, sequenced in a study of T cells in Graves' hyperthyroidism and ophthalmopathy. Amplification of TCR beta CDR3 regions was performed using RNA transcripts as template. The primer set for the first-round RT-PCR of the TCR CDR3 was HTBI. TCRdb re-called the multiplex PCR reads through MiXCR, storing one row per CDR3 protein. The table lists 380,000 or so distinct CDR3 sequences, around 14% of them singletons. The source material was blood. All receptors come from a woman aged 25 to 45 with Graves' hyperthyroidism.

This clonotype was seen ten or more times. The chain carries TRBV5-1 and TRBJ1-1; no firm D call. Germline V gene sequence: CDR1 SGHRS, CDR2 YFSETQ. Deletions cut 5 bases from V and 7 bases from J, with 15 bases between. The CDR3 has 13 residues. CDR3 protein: CASRYDGEGEAFF. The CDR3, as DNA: TGCGCCAGCAGGTACGATGGGGAGGGTGAAGCTTTCTTT.

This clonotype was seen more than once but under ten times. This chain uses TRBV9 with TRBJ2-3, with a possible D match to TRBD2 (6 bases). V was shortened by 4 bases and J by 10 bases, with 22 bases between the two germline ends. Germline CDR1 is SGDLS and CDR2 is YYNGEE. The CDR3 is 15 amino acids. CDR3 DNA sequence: TGTGCCAGCAGCCCGGCAGTGCCGGGAGCGTCTCCGCAGTATTTT. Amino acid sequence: CASSPAVPGASPQYF.

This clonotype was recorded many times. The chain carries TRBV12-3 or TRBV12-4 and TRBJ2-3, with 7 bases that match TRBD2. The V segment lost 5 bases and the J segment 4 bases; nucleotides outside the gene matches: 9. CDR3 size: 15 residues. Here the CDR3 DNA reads TGTGCCAGCAGTCCACGTCGGGGGGTCCCAGATACGCAGTATTTT. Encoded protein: CASSPRRGVPDTQYF.

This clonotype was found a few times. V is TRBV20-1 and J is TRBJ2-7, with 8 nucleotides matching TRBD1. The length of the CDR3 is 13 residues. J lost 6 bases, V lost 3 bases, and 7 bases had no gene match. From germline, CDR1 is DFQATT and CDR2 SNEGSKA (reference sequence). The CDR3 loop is CSARRTGSPEQYF. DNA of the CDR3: TGCAGTGCTAGGAGGACAGGGTCGCCCGAGCAGTACTTC.

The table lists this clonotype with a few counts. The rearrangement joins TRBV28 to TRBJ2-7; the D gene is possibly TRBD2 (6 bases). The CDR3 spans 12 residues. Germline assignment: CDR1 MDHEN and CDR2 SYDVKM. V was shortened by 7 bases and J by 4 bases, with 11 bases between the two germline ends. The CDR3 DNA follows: TGTGCCAGCACCTTTGCGGGATACGAGCAGTACTTC. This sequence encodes CASTFAGYEQYF.

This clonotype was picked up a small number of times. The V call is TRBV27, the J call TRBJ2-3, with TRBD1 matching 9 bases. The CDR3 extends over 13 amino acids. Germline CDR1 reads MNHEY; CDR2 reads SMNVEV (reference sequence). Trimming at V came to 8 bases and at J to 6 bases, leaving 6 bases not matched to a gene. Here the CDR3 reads CASGTGIVDTQYF. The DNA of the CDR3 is TGTGCCAGCGGGACAGGGATAGTGGATACGCAGTATTTT.

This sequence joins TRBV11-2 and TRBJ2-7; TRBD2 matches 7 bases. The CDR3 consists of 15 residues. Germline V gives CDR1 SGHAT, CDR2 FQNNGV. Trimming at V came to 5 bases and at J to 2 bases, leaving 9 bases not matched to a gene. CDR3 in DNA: TGTGCCAGCAGCCCCCGAGCTAGCGGTCCCTACGAGCAGTACTTC. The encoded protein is CASSPRASGPYEQYF.

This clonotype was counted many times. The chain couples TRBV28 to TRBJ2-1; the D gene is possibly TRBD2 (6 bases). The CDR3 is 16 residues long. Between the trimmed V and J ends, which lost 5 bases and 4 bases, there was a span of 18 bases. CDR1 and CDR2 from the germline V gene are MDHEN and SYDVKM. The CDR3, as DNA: TGTGCCAGCAGTCCGGCGGCGGGCGGGGTATACAATGAGCAGTTCTTC. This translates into CASSPAAGGVYNEQFF.

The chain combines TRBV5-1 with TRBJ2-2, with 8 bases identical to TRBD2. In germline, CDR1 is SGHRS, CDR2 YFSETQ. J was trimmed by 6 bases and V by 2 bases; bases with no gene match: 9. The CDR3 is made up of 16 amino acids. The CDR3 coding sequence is TGCGCCAGCAGCTTTATCAGCGGGAGTTTGGCCGGGGAGCTGTTTTTT. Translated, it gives CASSFISGSLAGELFF.

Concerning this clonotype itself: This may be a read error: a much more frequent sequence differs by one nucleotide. DNA of the CDR3: TGTGCCAGCAGCTTAAGGGACAGGGACGGTGGGCAGTTCTTC. Amino acids: CASSLRDRDGGQFF. The V gene is TRBV7-3, the J gene TRBJ2-1; 9 bases map to TRBD1. The CDR3 consists of 14 residues. V shed 1 base and J 12 bases; nucleotides not matched to a gene: 7. Germline CDR1 and CDR2: SGHTA and FQGTGA.

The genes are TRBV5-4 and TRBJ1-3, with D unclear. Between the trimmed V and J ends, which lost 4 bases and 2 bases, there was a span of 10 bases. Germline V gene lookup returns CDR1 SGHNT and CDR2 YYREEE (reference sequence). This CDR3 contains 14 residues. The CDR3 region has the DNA TGTGCCAGCAGCCAAGGGTCTCCTGGAAACACCATATATTTT. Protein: CASSQGSPGNTIYF.

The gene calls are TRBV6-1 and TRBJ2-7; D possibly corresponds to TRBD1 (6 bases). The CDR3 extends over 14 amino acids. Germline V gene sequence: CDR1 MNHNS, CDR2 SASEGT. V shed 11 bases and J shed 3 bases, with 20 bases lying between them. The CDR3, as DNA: TGTGCCGGCACAGGGAGCCAAGGGGTCTACGAGCAGTACTTC. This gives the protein CAGTGSQGVYEQYF.